Below, one TCR beta chain is given with its context. Its antigen is still unknown. This specimen belongs to a study of T-cell memory formation after mild COVID-19. TCRdb re-derived calls from the 5' RACE reads in MiXCR, one entry per CDR3 protein. In the table there are more than 250,000 distinct CDR3 sequences, 15% to 20% of which are singletons. Study-level results: Among clones contracting day 15 to 85, CD4/CD8 was balanced, whereas later expanders leaned CD4+.

The CDR3 length is 16 residues. V was cut by 0 bases and J by 5 bases, with 17 bases left in between. Germline CDR1 is SGHKS and CDR2 is YYEKEE (reference sequence). The genes are TRBV5-5 and TRBJ2-5, with no clear D. This receptor was taken from a man aged 18 to 29 who had mild COVID-19 (a few samples of this study predate the infection). Cell type and time point are not known. Sequencing was performed on PBMCs or a T cell subset sorted from them (not recorded which). The CDR3, as DNA: TGTGCCAGCAGCTTGGGGCTCGAACCTATCCAGGAGACCCAGTACTTC. It specifies CASSLGLEPIQETQYF.